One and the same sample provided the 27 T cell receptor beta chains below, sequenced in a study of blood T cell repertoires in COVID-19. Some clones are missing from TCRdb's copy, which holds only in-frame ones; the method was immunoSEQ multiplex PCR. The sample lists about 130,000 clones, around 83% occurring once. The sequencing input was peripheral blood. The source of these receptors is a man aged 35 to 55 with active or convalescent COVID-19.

The CDR3 here is CASSQDPVVNNEQFF. For the CDR3, the DNA is TGTGCCAGCAGCCAAGACCCGGTGGTGAACAATGAGCAGTTCTTC. The chain is built from TRBV3-1 (or the pseudogene TRBV3-2) and TRBJ2-1; D gene ambiguous. The CDR3 covers 15 residues. Trimming removed 0 bases at V and 5 bases at J, with 11 bases between. The germline CDR1 and CDR2 sequences are LGHDT and YNNKEL (reference sequence).

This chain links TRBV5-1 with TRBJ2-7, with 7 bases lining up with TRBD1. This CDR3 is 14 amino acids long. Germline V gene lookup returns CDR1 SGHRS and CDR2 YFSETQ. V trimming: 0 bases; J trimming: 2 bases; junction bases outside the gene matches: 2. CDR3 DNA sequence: TGCGCCAGCAGCTTGGGACAGGGCCCCTACGAGCAGTACTTC. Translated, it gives CASSLGQGPYEQYF.

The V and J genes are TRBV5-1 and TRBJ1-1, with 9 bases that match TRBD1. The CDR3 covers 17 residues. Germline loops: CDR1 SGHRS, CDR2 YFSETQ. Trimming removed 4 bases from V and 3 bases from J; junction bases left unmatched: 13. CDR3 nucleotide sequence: TGCGCCAGCAGCCCCCAGGGACAGGGAAGGGGGGACACTGAAGCTTTCTTT. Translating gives CASSPQGQGRGDTEAFF.

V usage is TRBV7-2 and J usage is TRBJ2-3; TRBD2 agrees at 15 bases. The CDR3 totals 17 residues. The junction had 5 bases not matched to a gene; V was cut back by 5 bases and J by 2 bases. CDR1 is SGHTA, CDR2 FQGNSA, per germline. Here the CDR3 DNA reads TGTGCCAGCAGCGGGACTAGCGGGGGGACTTACACAGATACGCAGTATTTT. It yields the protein CASSGTSGGTYTDTQYF.

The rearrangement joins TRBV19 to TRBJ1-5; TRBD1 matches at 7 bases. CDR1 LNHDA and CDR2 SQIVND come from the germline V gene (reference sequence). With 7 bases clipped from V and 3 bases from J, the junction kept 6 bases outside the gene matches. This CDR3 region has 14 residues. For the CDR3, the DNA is TGTGCCAGTACCCCGGGACAGCACAATCAGCCCCAGCATTTT. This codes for CASTPGQHNQPQHF.

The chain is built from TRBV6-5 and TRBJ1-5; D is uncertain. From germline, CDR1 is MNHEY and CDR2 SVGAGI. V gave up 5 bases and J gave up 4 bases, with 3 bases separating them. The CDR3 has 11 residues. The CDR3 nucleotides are TGTGCCAGCAGTCTTAATCAGCCCCAGCATTTT. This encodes CASSLNQPQHF.

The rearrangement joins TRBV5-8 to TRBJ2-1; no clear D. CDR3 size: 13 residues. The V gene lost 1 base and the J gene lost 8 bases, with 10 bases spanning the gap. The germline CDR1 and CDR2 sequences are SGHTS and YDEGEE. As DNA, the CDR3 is TGTGCCAGCAGCTTGACCTACTTCGATGAGCAGTTCTTC. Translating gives CASSLTYFDEQFF. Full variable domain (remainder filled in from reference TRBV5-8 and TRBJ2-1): EAGVTQSPTHLIKTRGQQATLRCSPISGHTSVYWYQQALGLGLQFLLWYDEGEERNRGNFPPRFSGRQFPNYSSELNVNALELEDSALYLCASSLTYFDEQFFGPGTRLTVL.

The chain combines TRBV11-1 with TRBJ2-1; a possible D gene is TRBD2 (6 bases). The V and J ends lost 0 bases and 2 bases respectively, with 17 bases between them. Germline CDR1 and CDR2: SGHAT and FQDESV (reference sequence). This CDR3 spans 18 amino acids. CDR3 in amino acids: CASSLAGRGPGPYNEQFF. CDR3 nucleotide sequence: TGTGCCAGCAGCTTAGCGGGGCGGGGACCCGGCCCCTACAATGAGCAGTTCTTC. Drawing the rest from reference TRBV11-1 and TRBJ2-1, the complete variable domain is EAEVAQSPRYKITEKSQAVAFWCDPISGHATLYWYRQILGQGPELLVQFQDESVVDDSQLPKDRFSAERLKGVDSTLKIQPAELGDSAMYLCASSLAGRGPGPYNEQFFGPGTRLTVL.

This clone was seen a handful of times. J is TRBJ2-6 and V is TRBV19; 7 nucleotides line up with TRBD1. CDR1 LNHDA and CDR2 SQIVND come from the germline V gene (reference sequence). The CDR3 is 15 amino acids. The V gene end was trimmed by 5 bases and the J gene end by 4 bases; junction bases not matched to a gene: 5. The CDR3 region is CASSLQGLGANVLTF. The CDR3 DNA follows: TGTGCCAGTAGTTTACAGGGGTTGGGGGCCAACGTCCTGACTTTC.

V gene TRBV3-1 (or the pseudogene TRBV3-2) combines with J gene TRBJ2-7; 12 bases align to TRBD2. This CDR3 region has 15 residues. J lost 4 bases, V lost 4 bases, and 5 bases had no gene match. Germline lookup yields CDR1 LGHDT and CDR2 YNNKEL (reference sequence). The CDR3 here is CASSPATSGGYEQYF. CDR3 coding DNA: TGTGCCAGCAGCCCCGCGACTAGCGGGGGATACGAGCAGTACTTC.

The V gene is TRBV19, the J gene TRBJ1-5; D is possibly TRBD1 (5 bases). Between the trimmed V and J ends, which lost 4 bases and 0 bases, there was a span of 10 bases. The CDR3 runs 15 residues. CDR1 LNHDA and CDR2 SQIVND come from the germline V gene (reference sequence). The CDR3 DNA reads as TGTGCCAGTAGTACCGGACAATATAGCAATCAGCCCCAGCATTTT. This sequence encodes CASSTGQYSNQPQHF.

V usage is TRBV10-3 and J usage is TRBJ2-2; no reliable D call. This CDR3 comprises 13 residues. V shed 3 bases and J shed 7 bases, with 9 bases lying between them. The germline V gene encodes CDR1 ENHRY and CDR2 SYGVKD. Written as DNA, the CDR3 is TGTGCCATCAGTGAAATGAGTAACGGGGAGCTGTTTTTT. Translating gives CAISEMSNGELFF.

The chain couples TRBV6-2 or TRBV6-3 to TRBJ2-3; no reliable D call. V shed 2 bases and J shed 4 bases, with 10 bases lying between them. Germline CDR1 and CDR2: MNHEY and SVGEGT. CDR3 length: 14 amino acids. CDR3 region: CASSYPPVSDTQYF. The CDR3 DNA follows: TGTGCCAGCAGTTACCCCCCGGTGTCAGATACGCAGTATTTT.

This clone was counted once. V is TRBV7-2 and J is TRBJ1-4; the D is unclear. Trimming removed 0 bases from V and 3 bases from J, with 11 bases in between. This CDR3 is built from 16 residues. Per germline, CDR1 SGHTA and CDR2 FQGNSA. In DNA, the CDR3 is TGTGCCAGCAGCTTAGCTCCACCCCCAGCTAATGAAAAACTGTTTTTT. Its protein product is CASSLAPPPANEKLFF.

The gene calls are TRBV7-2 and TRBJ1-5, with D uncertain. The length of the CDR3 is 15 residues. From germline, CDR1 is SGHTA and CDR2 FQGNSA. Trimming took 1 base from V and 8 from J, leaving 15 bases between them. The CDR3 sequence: CASSLVGVLGEPQHF. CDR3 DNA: TGTGCCAGCAGCTTAGTAGGAGTCCTCGGGGAGCCCCAGCATTTT.

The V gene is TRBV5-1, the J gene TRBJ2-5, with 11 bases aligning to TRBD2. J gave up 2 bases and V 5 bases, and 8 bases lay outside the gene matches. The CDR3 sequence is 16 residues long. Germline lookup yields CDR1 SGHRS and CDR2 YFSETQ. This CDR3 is CASSRETSGKQETQYF. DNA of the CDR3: TGCGCCAGCAGTAGGGAGACTAGCGGGAAGCAAGAGACCCAGTACTTC.

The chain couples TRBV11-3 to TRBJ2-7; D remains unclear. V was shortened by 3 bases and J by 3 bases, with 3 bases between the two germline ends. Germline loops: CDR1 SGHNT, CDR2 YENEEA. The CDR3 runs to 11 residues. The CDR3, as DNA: TGTGCCAGCAGCTTTAGCTACGAGCAGTACTTC. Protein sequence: CASSFSYEQYF.

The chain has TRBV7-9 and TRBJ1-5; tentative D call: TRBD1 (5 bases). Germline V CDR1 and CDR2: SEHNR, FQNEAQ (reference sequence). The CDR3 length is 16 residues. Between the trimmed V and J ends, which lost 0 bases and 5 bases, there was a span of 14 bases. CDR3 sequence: CASSLAGLPHHQPQHF. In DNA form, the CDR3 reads TGTGCCAGCAGCTTAGCGGGGCTCCCTCATCATCAGCCCCAGCATTTT.

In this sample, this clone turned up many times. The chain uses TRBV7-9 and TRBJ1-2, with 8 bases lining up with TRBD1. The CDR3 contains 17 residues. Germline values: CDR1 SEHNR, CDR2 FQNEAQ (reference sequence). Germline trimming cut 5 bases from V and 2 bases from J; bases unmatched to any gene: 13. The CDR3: CASSRWTGSLGNYGYTF. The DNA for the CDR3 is TGTGCCAGCAGCCGTTGGACAGGGAGCCTTGGAAACTATGGCTACACCTTC.

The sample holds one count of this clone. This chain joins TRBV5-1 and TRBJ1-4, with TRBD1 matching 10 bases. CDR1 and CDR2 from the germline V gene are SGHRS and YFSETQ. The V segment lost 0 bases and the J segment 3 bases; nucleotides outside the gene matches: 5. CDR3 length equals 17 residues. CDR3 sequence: CASSLAGTGVANEKLFF. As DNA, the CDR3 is TGCGCCAGCAGCTTGGCAGGGACAGGGGTGGCTAATGAAAAACTGTTTTTT.

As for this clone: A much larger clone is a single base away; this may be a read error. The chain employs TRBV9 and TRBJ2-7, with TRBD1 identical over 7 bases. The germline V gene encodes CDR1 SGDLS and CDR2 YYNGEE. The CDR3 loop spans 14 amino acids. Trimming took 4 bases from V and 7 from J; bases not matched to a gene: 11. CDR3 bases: TGTGCCAGCAGCCCTAGGGACAGCTCCGGGGAGCAGTACTTC. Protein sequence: CASSPRDSSGEQYF.

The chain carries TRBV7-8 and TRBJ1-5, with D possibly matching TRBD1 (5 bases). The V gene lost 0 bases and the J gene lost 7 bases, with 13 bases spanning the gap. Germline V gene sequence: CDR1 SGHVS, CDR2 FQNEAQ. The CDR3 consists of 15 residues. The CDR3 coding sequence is TGTGCCAGCAGCTTAGCCTCGGGGGGAGGGCAGCCCCAGCATTTT. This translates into CASSLASGGGQPQHF.

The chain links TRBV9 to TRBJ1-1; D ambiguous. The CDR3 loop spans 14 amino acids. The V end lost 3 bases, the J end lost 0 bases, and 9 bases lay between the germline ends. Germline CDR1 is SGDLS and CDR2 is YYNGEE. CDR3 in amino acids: CASSGGVLNTEAFF. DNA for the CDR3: TGTGCCAGCAGCGGGGGAGTTTTGAACACTGAAGCTTTCTTT.

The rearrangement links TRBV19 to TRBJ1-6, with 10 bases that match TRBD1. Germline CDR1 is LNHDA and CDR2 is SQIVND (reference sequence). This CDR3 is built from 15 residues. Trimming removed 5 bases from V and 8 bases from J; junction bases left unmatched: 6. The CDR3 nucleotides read TGTGCCAGTAGTGAGGGGACAGGGGCATATTCACCCCTCCACTTT. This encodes CASSEGTGAYSPLHF.

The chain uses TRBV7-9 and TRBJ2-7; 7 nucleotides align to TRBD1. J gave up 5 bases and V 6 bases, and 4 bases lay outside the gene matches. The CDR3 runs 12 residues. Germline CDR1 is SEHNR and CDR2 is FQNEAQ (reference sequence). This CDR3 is CASRTGEHEQYF. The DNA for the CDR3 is TGTGCCAGCAGAACAGGGGAACACGAGCAGTACTTC.

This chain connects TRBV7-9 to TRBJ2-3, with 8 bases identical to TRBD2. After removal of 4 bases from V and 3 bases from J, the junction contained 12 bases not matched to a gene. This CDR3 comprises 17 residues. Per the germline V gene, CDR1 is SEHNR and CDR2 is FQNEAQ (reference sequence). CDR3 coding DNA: TGTGCCAGCAGCTCCTGGCGGGATAGCGGGGAGACAGATACGCAGTATTTT. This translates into CASSSWRDSGETDTQYF.

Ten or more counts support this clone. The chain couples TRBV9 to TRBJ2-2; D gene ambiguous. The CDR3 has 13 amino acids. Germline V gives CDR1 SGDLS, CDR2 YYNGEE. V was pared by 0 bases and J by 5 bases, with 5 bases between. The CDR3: CASSVVETGELFF. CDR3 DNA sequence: TGTGCCAGCAGCGTAGTGGAGACCGGGGAGCTGTTTTTT.